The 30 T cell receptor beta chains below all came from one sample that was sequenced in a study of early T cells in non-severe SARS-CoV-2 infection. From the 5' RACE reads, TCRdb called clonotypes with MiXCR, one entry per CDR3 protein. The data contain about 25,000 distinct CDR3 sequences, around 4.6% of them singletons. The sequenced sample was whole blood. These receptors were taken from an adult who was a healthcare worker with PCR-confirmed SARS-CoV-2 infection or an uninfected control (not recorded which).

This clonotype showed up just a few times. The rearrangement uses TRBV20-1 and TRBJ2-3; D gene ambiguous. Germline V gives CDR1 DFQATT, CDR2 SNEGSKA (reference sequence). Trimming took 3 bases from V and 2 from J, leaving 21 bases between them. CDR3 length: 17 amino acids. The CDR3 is CSASGLDRTATTDTQYF. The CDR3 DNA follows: TGCAGTGCTAGTGGGCTTGATAGGACGGCTACCACAGATACGCAGTATTTT.

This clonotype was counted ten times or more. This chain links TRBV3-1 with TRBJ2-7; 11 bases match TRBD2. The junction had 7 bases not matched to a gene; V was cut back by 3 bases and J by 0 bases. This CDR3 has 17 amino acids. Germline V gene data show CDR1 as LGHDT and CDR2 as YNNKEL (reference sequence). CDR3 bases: TGTGCCAGCAGCCACAGGGGACTAGCGGTTAGCTCCTACGAGCAGTACGTC. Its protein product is CASSHRGLAVSSYEQYV.

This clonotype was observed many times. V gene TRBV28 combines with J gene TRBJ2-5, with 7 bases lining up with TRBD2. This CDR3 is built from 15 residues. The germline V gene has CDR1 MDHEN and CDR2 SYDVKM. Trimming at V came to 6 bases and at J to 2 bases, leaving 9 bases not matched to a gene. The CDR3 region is CASRLSGGTQETQYF. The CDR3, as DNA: TGTGCCAGCAGACTATCGGGAGGCACGCAAGAGACCCAGTACTTC. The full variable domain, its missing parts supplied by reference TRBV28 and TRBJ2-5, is DVKVTQSSRYLVKRTGEKVFLECVQDMDHENMFWYRQDPGLGLRLIYFSYDVKMKEKGDIPEGYSVSREKKERFSLILESASTNQTSMYLCASRLSGGTQETQYFGPGTRLLVL.

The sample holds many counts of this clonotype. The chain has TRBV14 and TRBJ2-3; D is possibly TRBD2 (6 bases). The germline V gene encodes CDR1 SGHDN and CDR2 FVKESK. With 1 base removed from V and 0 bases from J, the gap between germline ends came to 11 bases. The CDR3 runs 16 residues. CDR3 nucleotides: TGTGCCAGCAGCCAAGGAGGAGGGACGAGCACAGATACGCAGTATTTT. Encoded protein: CASSQGGGTSTDTQYF.

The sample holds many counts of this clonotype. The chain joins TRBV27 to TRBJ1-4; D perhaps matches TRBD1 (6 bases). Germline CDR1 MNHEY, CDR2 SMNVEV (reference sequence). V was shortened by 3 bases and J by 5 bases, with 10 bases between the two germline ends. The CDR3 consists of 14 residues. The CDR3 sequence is CASSLGGGNEKLFF. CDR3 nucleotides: TGTGCCAGCAGTTTGGGAGGGGGAAATGAAAAACTGTTTTTT.

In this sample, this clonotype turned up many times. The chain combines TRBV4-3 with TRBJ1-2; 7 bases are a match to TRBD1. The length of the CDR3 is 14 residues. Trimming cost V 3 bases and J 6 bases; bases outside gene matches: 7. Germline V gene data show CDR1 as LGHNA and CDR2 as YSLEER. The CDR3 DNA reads TGCGCCAGCAGCCATACAGGGGCCACTGATGGCTACACCTTC. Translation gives CASSHTGATDGYTF.

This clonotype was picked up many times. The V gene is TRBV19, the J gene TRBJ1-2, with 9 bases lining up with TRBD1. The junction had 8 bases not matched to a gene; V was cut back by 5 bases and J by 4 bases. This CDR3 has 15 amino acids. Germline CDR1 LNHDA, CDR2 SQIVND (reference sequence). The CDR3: CASSPRDRVAYGYTF. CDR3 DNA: TGTGCCAGTAGTCCCCGGGACAGGGTGGCCTATGGCTACACCTTC.

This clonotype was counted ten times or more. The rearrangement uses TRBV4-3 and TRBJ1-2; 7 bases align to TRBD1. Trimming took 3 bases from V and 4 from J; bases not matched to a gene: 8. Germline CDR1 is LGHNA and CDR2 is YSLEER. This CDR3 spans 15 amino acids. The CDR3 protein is CASSQVSDRLYGYTF. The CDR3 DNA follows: TGCGCCAGCAGCCAGGTTTCGGACAGGCTCTATGGCTACACCTTC.

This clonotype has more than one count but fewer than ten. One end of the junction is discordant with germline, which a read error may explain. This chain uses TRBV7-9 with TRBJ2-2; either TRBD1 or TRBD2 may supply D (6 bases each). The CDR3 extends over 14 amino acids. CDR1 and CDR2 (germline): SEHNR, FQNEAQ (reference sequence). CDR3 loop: CASTLGGYTGELFF. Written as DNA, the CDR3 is TGTGCCAGCACCTTAGGGGGGTACACCGGGGAGCTGTTTTTT.

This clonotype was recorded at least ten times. The CDR3 reads CSARDQQYQPQHF. In DNA, the CDR3 is TGCAGTGCTAGAGATCAACAGTATCAGCCCCAGCATTTT. This chain uses TRBV20-1 with TRBJ1-5; D is ambiguous. The germline CDR1 and CDR2 sequences are DFQATT and SNEGSKA (reference sequence). V gave up 0 bases and J gave up 5 bases, with 8 bases separating them. The CDR3 spans 13 residues.

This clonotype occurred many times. The CDR3 here is CASSPRSGDRGNEQYF. In DNA, the CDR3 is TGTGCCAGCAGCCCAAGGTCGGGGGACAGGGGAAACGAGCAGTACTTC. The chain recombines TRBV7-2 with TRBJ2-7; 10 nucleotides match TRBD1. Germline V lookup: CDR1 SGHTA, CDR2 FQGNSA. With 5 bases clipped from V and 5 bases from J, the junction kept 12 bases outside the gene matches. This CDR3 comprises 16 residues. Combining the CDR3 with reference TRBV7-2 and TRBJ2-7 gives the whole variable domain GAGVSQSPSNKVTEKGKDVELRCDPISGHTALYWYRQSLGQGLEFLIYFQGNSAPDKSGLPSDRFSAERTGGSVSTLTIQRTQQEDSAVYLCASSPRSGDRGNEQYFGPGTRLTVT.

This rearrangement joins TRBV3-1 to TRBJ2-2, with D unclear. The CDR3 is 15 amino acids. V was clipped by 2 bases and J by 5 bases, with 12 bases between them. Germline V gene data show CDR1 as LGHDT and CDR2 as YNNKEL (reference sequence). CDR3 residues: CASSQRTGRTGELFF. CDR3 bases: TGTGCCAGCAGCCAAAGAACGGGTAGGACCGGGGAGCTGTTTTTT.

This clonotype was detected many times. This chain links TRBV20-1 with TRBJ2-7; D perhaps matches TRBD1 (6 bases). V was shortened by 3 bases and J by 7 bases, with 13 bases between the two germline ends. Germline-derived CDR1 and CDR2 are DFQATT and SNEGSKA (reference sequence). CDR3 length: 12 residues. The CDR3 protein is CSASLSGDEQYV. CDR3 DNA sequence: TGCAGTGCTAGTTTGTCAGGGGATGAGCAGTACGTC.

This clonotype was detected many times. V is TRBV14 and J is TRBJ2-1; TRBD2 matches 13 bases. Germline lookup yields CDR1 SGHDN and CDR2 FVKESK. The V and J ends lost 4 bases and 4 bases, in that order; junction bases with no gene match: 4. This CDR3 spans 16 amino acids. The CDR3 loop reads CASSLRTSGGYNEQFF. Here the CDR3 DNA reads TGTGCCAGCAGCCTACGGACTAGCGGGGGTTACAATGAGCAGTTCTTC.

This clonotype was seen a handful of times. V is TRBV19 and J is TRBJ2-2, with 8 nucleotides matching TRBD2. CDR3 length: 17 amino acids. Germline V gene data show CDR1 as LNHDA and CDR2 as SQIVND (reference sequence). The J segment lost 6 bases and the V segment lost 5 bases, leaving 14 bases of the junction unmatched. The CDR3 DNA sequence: TGTGCCAGTAGTCCCCCCCGAGCGGGAGTCGGGGCCGGGGAGCTGTTTTTT. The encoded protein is CASSPPRAGVGAGELFF.

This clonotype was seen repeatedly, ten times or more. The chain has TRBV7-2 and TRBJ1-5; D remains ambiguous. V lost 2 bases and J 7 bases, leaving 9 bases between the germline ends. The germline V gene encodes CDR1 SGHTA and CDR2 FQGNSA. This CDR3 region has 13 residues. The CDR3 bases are TGTGCCAGCAGCTTAAAGGGCACCCAGCCCCAGCATTTT. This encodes CASSLKGTQPQHF.

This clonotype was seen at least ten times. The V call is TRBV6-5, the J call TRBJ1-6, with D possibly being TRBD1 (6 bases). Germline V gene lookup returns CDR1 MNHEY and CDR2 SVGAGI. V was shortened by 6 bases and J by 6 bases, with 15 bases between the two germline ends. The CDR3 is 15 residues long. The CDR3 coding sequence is TGTGCCAGCAGCCCCCTCACAGGGTTTAATTCACCCCTCCACTTT. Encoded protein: CASSPLTGFNSPLHF.

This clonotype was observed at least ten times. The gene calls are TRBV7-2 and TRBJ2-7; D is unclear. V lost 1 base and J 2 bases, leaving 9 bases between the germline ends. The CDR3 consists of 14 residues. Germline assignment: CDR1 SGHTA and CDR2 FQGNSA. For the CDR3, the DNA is TGTGCCAGCAGCTTAGTAGCCCAGACCTACGAGCAGTACTTC. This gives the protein CASSLVAQTYEQYF.

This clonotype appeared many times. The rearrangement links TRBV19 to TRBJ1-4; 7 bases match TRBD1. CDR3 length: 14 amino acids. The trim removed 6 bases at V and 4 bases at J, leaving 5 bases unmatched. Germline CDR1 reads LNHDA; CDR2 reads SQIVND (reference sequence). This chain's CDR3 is CASSTGQLNEKLFF. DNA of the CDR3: TGTGCCAGTAGCACGGGACAGCTTAATGAAAAACTGTTTTTT.

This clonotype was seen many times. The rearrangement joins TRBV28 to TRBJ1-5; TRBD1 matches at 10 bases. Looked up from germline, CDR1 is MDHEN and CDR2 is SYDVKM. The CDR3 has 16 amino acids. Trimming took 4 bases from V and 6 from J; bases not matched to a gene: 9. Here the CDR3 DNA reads TGTGCCAGCAGTTCGGTCGGGACAGGGGTTAGTCAGCCCCAGCATTTT. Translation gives CASSSVGTGVSQPQHF.

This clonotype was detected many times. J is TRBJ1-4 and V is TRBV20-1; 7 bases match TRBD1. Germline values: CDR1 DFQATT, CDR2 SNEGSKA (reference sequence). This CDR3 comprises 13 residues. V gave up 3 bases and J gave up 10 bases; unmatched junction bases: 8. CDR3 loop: CSARGGTEGKLFF. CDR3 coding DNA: TGCAGTGCTAGGGGGGGGACAGAAGGAAAACTGTTTTTT.

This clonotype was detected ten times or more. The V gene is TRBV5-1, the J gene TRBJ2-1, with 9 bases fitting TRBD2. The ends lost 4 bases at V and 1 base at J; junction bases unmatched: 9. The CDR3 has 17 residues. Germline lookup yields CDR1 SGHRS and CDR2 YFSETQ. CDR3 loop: CASSPGPSGTSYNEQFF. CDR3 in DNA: TGCGCCAGCAGCCCTGGCCCTAGCGGGACTTCCTACAATGAGCAGTTCTTC.

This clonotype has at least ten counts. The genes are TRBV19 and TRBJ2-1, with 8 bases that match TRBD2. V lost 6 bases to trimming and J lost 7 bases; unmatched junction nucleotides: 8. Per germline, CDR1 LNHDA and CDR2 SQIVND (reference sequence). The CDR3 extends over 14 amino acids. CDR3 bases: TGTGCCAGTAGCTCCGGGACTAGGTCAAATGAGCAGTTCTTC. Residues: CASSSGTRSNEQFF.

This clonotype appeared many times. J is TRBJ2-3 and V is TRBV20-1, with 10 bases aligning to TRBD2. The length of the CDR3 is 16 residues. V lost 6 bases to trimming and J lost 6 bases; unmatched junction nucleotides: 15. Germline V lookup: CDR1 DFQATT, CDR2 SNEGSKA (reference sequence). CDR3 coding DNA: TGCAGTGCCACTACCGCCCTAGCGGGAGTGCGGGATACGCAGTATTTT. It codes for CSATTALAGVRDTQYF.

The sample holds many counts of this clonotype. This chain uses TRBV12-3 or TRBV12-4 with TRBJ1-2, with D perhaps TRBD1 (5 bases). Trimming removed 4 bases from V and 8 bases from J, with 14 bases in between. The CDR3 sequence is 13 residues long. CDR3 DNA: TGTGCCAGCAGTTCCTCTTCAGGGTCCGGCTACACCTTC. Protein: CASSSSSGSGYTF.

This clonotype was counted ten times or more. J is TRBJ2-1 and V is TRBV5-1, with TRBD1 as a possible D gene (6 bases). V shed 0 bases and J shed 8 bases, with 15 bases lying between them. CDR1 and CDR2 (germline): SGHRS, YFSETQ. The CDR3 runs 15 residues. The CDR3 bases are TGCGCCAGCAGCTTGGCCGGGACACATCAAGATGAGCAGTTCTTC. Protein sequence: CASSLAGTHQDEQFF. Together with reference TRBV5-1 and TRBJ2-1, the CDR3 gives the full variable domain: KAGVTQTPRYLIKTRGQQVTLSCSPISGHRSVSWYQQTPGQGLQFLFEYFSETQRNKGNFPGRFSGRQFSNSRSEMNVSTLELGDSALYLCASSLAGTHQDEQFFGPGTRLTVL.

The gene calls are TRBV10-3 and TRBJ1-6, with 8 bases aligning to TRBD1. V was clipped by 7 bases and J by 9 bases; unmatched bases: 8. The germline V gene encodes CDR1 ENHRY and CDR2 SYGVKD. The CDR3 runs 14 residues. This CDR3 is CAIKDREGGSPLHF. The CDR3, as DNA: TGTGCCATCAAGGACAGGGAGGGAGGTTCACCCCTCCACTTT.

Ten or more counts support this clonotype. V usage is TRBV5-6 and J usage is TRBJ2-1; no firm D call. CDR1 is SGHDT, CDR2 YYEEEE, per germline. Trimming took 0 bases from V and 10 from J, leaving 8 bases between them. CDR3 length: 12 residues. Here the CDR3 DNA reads TGTGCCAGCAGCTTGGATGCGTCGGAGCAGTTCTTC. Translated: CASSLDASEQFF.

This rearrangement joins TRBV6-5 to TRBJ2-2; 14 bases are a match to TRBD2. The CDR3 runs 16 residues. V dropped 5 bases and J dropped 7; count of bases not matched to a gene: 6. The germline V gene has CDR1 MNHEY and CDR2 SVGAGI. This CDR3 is CASSMGLAGVVGELFF. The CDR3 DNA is TGTGCCAGCAGTATGGGACTAGCGGGAGTAGTCGGGGAGCTGTTTTTT.

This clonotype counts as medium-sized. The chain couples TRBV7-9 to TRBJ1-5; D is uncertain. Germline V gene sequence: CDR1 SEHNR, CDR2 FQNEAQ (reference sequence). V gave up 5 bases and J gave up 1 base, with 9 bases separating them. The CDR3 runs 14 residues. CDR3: CASSVEGSNQPQHF. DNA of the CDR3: TGTGCCAGCAGCGTTGAGGGAAGCAATCAGCCCCAGCATTTT.